This T cell receptor beta chain was retrieved from a study of blood T cell repertoires in COVID-19 (dated by TCRdb to about 2020). For context, the study as a whole: Samples from collaborators originated in the United States, Italy and Spain and spanned both the acute and convalescent phases of COVID-19. The prospective study material was composed of cDNA or gDNA derived from T cells, B-cell-depleted T cells, or PBMCs. Deeply sampled blood TCRbeta repertoires from subjects exposed to, actively infected with, or recovered from COVID-19 were included in the dataset. The repertoires were made available in a free public database intended to serve as a resource for research on the immune response to SARS-CoV-2. The samples were drawn from the first 160 participants of the ongoing ImmuneRACE study and from 1,254 subjects provided by 6 global collaborators. The sample metadata nearly always contained a de-identified subject ID, COVID-19 status, age in years and sex. HLA class I and class II types, where available, came from metadata supplied by the sample provider rather than from assay-based typing.

What the study reported, not specific to this receptor: The quantity of clinical and demographic metadata differed by source and by participant and was supplied without curation.

The immunoSEQ Assay, a bias-controlled multiplex PCR, was used to amplify TCRbeta CDR3 regions from genomic DNA. The source study handled its data this way. The number of nucleated cells in each sample was estimated from the amplification of reference gene primers within the assay. To quantify the absolute abundance of each unique TCRbeta CDR3 rearrangement, sequence reads were collapsed and filtered. Productive Simpson clonality was computed per sample as the square root of Simpson's diversity index over productive rearrangements. What TCRdb holds here is the immuneACCESS table cut down to in-frame rearrangements. Part of the clones is not present; checked against another copy, under half of the missing clones reflect an unresolved V gene, and the others are unexplained. Clone size and the V and J calls come from that table; the DNA yielded D and trimming. The sample yields 210,000 or so clones; 85% to 90% were counted once. The biggest ten clones account for roughly 2.4% of the sample.

Collaborating institutions collected whole blood in K2EDTA tubes following their own protocols. For TCRbeta analysis, collaborator samples were shipped as frozen whole blood, as isolated PBMCs, or as DNA extracted from either sample type. For this clone: This receptor's antigen is unknown. Base quality data are lacking; no much larger clone is found one base away.

From its cysteine to its phenylalanine, the CDR3 spans 14 amino acids. Left in the record is the CDR3 DNA by itself, 42 bases read in frame from the first base. The germline V gene gives CDR1 as MNHEY and CDR2 as SVGAGI. Relative to germline, V is 2 bases shorter and J is 4 bases shorter, with 11 bases between their ends. Sample: peripheral blood. The TCR was taken from a woman aged 45-65 years with acute or convalescent COVID-19. This receptor chain uses TRBV6-5 and TRBJ2-5; the D gene is unclear. The DNA reads TGTGCCAGCAGTTACCAGCTGTCGGGAGAGACCCAGTACTTC. Its amino acids are CASSYQLSGETQYF.